This T cell receptor (beta chain) was retrieved from a study of OX40 agonist ivuxolimab in advanced cancers. Sequenced by immunoSEQ multiplex PCR; TCRdb stores in-frame clones only, minus some. The sample includes approximately 97,000 clones, less than 90% seen only once; the top ten take roughly 5.5%. Germline values: CDR1 MNHNY, CDR2 SVGAGI (reference sequence). Unmatched junction bases numbered 6, after V lost 5 bases and J lost 5 bases. This CDR3 is built from 15 residues. The specimen was CD4+ or CD8+ T cells sorted from blood, collected in a trial of the OX40 agonist ivuxolimab. The chain recombines TRBV6-6 with TRBJ2-2; 9 nucleotides align to TRBD2. The receptor was derived from an adult with an advanced solid tumor such as melanoma, head and neck, liver or kidney cancer. CDR3 nucleotides: TGTGCCAGCAGTCAACGACTAGCGGAGACCGGGGAGCTGTTTTTT. It codes for CASSQRLAETGELFF.